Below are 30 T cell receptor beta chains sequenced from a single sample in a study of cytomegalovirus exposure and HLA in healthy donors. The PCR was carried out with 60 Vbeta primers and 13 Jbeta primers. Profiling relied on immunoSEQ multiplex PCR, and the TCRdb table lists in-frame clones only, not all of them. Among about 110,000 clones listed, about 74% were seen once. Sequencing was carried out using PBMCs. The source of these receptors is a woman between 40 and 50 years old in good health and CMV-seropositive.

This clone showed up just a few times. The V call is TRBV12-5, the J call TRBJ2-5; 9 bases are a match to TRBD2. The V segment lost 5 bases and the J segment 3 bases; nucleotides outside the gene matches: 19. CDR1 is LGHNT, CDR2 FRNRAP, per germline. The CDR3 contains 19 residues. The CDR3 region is CASGPPRLGGGAKEETQYF. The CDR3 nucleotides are TGTGCTAGTGGTCCACCCCGACTAGGCGGGGGGGCAAAGGAAGAGACCCAGTACTTC.

The CDR3 DNA reads TGTGCCAGCAGCTTGGCCGGGCAGGGTGGAGATACGCAGTATTTT. Translated: CASSLAGQGGDTQYF. The chain employs TRBV5-8 and TRBJ2-3; TRBD1 might be the D (5 bases). V lost 0 bases, J lost 5 bases, and 13 bases lay in between. Germline lookup yields CDR1 SGHTS and CDR2 YDEGEE. The CDR3 consists of 15 residues.

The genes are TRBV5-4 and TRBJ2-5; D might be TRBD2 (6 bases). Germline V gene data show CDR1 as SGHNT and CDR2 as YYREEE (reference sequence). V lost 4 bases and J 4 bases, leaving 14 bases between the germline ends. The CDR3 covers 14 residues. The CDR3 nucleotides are TGTGCCAGCAGCAATACTAGCAGACTAGAGACCCAGTACTTC. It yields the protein CASSNTSRLETQYF.

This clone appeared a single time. The chain's CDR3 is CASSWTRTGQETQYF. CDR3 coding DNA: TGCGCCAGCAGCTGGACAAGGACAGGGCAAGAGACCCAGTACTTC. This chain joins TRBV5-1 and TRBJ2-5; 8 bases match TRBD1. Germline CDR1 reads SGHRS; CDR2 reads YFSETQ. Germline trimming cut 3 bases from V and 2 bases from J; bases unmatched to any gene: 6. This CDR3 region has 15 residues.

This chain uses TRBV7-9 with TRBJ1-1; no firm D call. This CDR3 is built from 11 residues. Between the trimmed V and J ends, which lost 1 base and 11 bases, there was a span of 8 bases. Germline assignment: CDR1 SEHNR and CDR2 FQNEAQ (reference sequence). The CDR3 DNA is TGTGCCAGCAGCTTAGGGAGAGGGGCTTTCTTT. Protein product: CASSLGRGAFF.

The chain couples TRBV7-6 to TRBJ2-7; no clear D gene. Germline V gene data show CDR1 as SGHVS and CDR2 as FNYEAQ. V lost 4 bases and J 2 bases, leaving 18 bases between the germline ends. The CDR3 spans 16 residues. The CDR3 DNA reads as TGTGCCAGCAGCTCTACCCCTCACCCTACGACCTACGAGCAGTACTTC. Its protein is CASSSTPHPTTYEQYF. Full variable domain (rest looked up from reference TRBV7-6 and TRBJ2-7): GAGVSQSPRYKVTKRGQDVALRCDPISGHVSLYWYRQALGQGPEFLTYFNYEAQQDKSGLPNDRFSAERPEGSISTLTIQRTEQRDSAMYRCASSSTPHPTTYEQYFGPGTRLTVT.

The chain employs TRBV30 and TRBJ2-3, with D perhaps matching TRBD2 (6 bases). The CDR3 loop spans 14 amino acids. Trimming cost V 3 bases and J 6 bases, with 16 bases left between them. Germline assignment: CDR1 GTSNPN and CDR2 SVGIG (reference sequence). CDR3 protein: CAWRSGLNIDTQYF. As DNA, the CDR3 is TGTGCCTGGAGAAGCGGGCTGAACATTGATACGCAGTATTTT.

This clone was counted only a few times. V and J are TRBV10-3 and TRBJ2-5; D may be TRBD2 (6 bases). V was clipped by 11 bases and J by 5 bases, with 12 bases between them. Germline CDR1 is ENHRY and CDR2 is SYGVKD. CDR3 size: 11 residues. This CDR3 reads CASGGLETQYF. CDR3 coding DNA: TGTGCCTCAGGAGGGTTGGAGACCCAGTACTTC.

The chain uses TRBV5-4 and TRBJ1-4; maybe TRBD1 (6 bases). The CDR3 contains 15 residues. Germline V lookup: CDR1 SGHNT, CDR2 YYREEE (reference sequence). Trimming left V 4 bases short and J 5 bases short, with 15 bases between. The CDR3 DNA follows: TGTGCCAGCAGCATAAATACAGGGCTAAATGAAAAACTGTTTTTT. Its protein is CASSINTGLNEKLFF.

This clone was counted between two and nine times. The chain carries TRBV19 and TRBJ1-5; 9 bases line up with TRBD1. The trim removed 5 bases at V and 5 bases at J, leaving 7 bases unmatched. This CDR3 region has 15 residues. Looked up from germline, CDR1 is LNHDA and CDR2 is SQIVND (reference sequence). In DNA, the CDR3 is TGTGCCAGTAGTGACTACAGGGGGCTGGATCAGCCCCAGCATTTT. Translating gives CASSDYRGLDQPQHF.

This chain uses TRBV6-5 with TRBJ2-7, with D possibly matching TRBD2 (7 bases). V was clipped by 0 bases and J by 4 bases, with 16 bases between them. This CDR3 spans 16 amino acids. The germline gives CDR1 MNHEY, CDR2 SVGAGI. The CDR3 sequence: CASSYSRRGGLYEQYF. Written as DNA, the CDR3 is TGTGCCAGCAGTTACTCGAGGAGGGGGGGACTTTACGAGCAGTACTTC.

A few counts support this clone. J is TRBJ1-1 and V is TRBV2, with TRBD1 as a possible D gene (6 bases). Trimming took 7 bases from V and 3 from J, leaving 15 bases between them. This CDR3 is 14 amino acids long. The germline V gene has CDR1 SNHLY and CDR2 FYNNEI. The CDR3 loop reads CASKGQGLYTEAFF. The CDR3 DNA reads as TGTGCCAGCAAGGGGCAGGGGTTGTACACTGAAGCTTTCTTT.

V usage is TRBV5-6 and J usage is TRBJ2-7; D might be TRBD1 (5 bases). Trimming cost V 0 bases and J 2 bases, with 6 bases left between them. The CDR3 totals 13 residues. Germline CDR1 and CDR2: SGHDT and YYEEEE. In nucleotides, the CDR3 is TGTGCCAGCAGCTTGGCGACAGCCTACGAGCAGTACTTC. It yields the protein CASSLATAYEQYF.

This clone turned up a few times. CDR3 sequence: CASSSSPGQGYTDTQYF. The CDR3 DNA follows: TGTGCCAGCAGTTCCTCCCCCGGACAGGGATACACAGATACGCAGTATTTT. The rearrangement links TRBV5-6 to TRBJ2-3, with 8 bases aligning to TRBD1. The CDR3 is made up of 17 amino acids. V lost 5 bases and J lost 2; bases outside the gene matches: 13. Germline assignment: CDR1 SGHDT and CDR2 YYEEEE.

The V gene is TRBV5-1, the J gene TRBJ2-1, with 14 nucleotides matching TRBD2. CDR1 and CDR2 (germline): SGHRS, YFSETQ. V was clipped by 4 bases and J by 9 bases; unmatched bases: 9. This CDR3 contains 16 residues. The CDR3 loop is CASSAGLAGGGSEQFF. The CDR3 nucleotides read TGCGCCAGCAGCGCCGGACTAGCGGGGGGTGGAAGTGAGCAGTTCTTC. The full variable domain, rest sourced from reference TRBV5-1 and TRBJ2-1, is KAGVTQTPRYLIKTRGQQVTLSCSPISGHRSVSWYQQTPGQGLQFLFEYFSETQRNKGNFPGRFSGRQFSNSRSEMNVSTLELGDSALYLCASSAGLAGGGSEQFFGPGTRLTVL.

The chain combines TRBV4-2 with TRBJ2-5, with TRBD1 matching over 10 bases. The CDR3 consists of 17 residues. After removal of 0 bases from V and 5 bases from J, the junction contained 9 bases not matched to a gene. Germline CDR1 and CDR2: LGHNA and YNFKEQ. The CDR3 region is CASSQEGADRGRETQYF. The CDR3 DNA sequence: TGTGCCAGCAGCCAAGAAGGGGCGGACAGGGGGAGGGAGACCCAGTACTTC.

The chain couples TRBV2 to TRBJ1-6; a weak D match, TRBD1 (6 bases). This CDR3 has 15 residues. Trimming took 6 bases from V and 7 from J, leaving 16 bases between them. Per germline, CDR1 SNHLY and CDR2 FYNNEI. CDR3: CASSPFQGPNSPLHF. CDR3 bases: TGTGCCAGCAGCCCCTTTCAGGGGCCGAATTCACCCCTCCACTTT. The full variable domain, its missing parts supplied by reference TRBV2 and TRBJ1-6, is EPEVTQTPSHQVTQMGQEVILRCVPISNHLYFYWYRQILGQKVEFLVSFYNNEISEKSEIFDDQFSVERPDGSNFTLKIRSTKLEDSAMYFCASSPFQGPNSPLHFGNGTRLTVT.

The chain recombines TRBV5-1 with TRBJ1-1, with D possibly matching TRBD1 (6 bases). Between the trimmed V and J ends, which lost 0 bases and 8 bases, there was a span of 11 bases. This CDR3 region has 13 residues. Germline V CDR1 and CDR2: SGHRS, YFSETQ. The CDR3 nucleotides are TGCGCCAGCAGCTTGGCCCAGGGGCCAGAAGCTTTCTTT. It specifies CASSLAQGPEAFF.

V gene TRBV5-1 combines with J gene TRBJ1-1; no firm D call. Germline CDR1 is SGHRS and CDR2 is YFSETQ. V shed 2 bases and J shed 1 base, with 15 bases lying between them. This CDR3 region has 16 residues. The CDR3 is CASSLVPGNGNTEAFF. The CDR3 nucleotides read TGCGCCAGCAGCTTAGTCCCGGGGAACGGGAACACTGAAGCTTTCTTT.

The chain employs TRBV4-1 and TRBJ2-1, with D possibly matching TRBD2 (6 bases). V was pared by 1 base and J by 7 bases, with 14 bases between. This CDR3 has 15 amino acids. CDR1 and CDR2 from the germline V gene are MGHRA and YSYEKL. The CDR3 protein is CASSQGGAPGNEQFF. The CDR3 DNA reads TGCGCCAGCAGCCAAGGCGGGGCCCCGGGGAATGAGCAGTTCTTC.

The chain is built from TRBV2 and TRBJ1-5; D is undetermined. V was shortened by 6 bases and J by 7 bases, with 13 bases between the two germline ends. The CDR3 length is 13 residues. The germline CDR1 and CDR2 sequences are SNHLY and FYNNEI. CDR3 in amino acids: CASRRLQEQPQHF. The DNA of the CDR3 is TGTGCCAGCAGGCGACTCCAAGAACAGCCCCAGCATTTT.

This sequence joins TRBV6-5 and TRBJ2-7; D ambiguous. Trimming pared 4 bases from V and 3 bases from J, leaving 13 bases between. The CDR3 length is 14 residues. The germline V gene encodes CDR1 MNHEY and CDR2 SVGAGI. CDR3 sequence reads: CASSSRVSDYEQYF. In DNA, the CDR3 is TGTGCCAGCAGTTCACGGGTGTCCGACTACGAGCAGTACTTC.

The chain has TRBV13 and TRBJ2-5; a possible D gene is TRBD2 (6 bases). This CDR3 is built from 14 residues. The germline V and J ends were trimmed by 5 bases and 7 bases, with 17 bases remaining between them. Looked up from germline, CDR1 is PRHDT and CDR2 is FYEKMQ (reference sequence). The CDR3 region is CASSARAGTATQYF. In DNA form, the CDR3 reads TGTGCCAGCAGCGCCCGCGCAGGGACTGCGACCCAGTACTTC.

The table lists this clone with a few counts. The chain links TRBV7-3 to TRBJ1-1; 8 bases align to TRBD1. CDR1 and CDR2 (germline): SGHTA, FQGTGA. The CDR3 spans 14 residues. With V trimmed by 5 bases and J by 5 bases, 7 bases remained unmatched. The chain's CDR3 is CASSPGGEGTEAFF. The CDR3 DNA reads TGTGCCAGCAGCCCAGGGGGCGAGGGGACTGAAGCTTTCTTT.

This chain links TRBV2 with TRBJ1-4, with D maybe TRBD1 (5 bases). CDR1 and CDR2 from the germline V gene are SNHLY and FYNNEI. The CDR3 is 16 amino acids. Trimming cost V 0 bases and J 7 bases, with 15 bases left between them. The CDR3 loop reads CASSEALGGYSEKLFF. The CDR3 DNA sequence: TGTGCCAGCAGTGAAGCGTTGGGGGGGTACAGTGAAAAACTGTTTTTT.

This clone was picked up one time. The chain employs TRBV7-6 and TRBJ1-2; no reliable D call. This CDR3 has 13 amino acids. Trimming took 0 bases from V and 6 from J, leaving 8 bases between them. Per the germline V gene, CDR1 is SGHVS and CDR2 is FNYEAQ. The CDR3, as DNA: TGTGCCAGCAGCTTAGCTCCAGGCGATGGCTACACCTTC. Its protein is CASSLAPGDGYTF.

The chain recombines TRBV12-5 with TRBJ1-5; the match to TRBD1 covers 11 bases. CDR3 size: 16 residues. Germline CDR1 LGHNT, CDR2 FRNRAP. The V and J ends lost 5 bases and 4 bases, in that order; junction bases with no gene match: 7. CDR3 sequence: CASGRGTGGLNQPQHF. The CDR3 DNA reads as TGTGCTAGTGGTCGGGGGACAGGGGGATTAAATCAGCCCCAGCATTTT.

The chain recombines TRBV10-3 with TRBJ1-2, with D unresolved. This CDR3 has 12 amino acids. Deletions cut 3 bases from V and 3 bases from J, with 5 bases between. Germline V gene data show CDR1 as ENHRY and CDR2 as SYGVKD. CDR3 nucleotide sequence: TGTGCCATCAGTGATTCAGACTATGGCTACACCTTC. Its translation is CAISDSDYGYTF.

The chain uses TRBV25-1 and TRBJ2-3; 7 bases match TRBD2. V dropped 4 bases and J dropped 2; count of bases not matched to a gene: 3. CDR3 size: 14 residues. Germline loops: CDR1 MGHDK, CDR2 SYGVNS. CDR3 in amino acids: CASSGGGSTDTQYF. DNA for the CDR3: TGTGCCAGCAGTGGGGGGGGATCCACAGATACGCAGTATTTT.

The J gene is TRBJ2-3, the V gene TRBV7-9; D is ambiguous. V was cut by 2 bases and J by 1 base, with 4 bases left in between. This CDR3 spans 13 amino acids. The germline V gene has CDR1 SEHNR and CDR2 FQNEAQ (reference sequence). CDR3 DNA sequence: TGTGCCAGCAGCTTATCGGGCACAGATACGCAGTATTTT. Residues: CASSLSGTDTQYF.